Many counts were recorded for the clone carrying this T cell receptor (beta chain). Antigen: not known. V shed 1 base and J 3 bases; nucleotides not matched to a gene: 2. The V gene's germline CDR1 is SGHNT and CDR2 YENEEA. This CDR3 comprises 15 residues. The authors built TCR beta libraries using iRepertoire HTBI primers and Arm-PCR of CDR3 regions. In TCRdb, the multiplex PCR reads were re-called with MiXCR into one record per CDR3 protein. The data hold around 230,000 distinct CDR3 sequences, with 15% to 20% observed a single time. Time point in this sample: newly diagnosed GD, antithyroid drugs for less than 3 months. There was RNA extracted from PBMCs, and the TCR library was made from it. The record originates from a study of regulatory T cells in long-lasting Graves disease. Study background: Graves' cases, newly diagnosed, had used antithyroid drugs under 3 months.

Regarding the study as a whole: Persistent disease samples used TRBV28, TRBJ1-2 and TRBJ2-5 preferentially. Possibly, accuracy suffered from the small sample size. Persistent patients had a count of shared public clonotypes (roughly 2,500) that exceeded that of new patients (966).

V and J are TRBV11-3 and TRBJ2-1; 8 bases are a match to TRBD2. Specimen: peripheral blood mononuclear cells (PBMCs), collected at new diagnosis, from a patient treated with antithyroid drugs. The TCR was taken from a female donor with Graves disease. The CDR3 DNA reads as TGTGCCAGCAGCTTAGGAGCGGGAGACTACAATGAGCAGTTCTTC. The encoded protein is CASSLGAGDYNEQFF.